This TCR beta chain emerged from a study of T cell changes during pregnancy in multiple sclerosis. Method: immunoSEQ multiplex PCR; TCRdb's copy keeps in-frame clones and lacks some. The sample comprises 40,000 to 55,000 clones, roughly 91% of which are singletons, and 0.25% to 0.3% rests with the top ten. The CDR3 spans 15 residues. Germline CDR1 MNHNS, CDR2 SASEGT. V lost 5 bases and J lost 4, with 15 bases in between. The rearrangement uses TRBV6-1 and TRBJ1-3, with D perhaps TRBD1 (5 bases). The sequence came from a female donor with multiple sclerosis, enrolled in a pregnancy study. This specimen consisted of CD4+ T cells from peripheral blood mononuclear cells, obtained in the second trimester of pregnancy. The CDR3 here is CASSSNWGVGNTIYF. The CDR3 nucleotides are TGTGCCAGCAGTAGCAATTGGGGGGTCGGAAACACCATATATTTT.